This T cell receptor (beta chain) was captured in a study of T cell responses to AZD1222 COVID-19 vaccine. Here immunoSEQ multiplex PCR was the method, and the copy in TCRdb shows in-frame clones only, minus some. The sample has around 180,000 clones, around 92% seen once; the top ten hold over 9.5%. The CDR3 spans 13 residues. Germline loops: CDR1 GTSNPN, CDR2 SVGIG (reference sequence). Trimming shortened V by 1 base and J by 8 bases, and 14 bases separated the two germline ends. The V gene is TRBV30, the J gene TRBJ1-2; no reliable D call. Here the sequenced sample was peripheral blood, taken on day 0 of AZD1222 vaccination. This TCR was sampled from an adult in good health. CDR3: CAWSGETGVGYTF. CDR3 nucleotide sequence: TGTGCCTGGAGTGGGGAGACGGGCGTCGGCTACACCTTC.